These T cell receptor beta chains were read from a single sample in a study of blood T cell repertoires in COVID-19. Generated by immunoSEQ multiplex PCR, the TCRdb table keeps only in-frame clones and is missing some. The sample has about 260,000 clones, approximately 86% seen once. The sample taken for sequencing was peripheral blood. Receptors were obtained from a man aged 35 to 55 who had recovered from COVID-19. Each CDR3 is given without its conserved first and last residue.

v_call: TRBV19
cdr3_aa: ASTGIRGASGNTIY

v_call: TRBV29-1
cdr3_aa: SAKGGAGYGYT

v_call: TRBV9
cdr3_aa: ASSVVLAGRHEQF

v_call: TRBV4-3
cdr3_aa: ASSHGAGEMNIQY

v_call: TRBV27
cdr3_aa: ASSPPRTGVAYNEQF

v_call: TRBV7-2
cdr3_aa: ASSLDRQGIRTVYGYT

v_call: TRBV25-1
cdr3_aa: ASSVGQGGMGGYT

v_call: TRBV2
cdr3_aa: ASGSKAGFNEQF

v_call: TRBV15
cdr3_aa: ATSRGLWSPQF

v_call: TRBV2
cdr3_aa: ASSEITSGYEQY

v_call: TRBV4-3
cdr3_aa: ASSLGLITEAF

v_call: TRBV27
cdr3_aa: ASSPLAGAVSEQF

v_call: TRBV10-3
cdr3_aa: ATSSYEQY

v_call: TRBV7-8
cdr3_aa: ASSATGGRGGYT

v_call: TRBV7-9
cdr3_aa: ASSSPGGSPNEQF

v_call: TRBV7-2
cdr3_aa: ASSYQVGSSGNTIY

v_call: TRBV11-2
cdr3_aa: ASSFGGGGADTQY

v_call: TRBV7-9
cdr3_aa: ASSPLGSYNEQF

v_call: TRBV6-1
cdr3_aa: ASSEAGTPQLEQF

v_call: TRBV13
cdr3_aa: ASSHLTSGGTGELF

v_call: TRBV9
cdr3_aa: ASSVAGAGTDTQY

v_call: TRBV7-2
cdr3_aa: ASSSQGAINYGYT

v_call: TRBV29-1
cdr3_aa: SVARLAGGTDTQY

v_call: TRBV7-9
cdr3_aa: ASSPGASGGSYNEQF

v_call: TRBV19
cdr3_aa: ASSILFVAGGKNEQF

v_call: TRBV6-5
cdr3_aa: ASSRDYSSYEQY

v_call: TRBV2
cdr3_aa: ASSVSGDSNQPQH

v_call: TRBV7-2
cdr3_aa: ASSLAKGRTYNEQF

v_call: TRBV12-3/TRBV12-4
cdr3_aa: ASSGRVEKLF

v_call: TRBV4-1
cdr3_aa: ASSPRRGMPYEQY

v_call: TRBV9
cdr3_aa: ASSVVLVGEQY

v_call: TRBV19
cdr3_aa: ASRSGSNTGELF

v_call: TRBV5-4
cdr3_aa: ASGTSGLRAHEQY

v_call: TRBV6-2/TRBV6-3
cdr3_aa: ASSQTSGGWDTGELF

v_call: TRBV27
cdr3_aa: ASSPTAVGEQY

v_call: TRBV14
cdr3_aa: AKKQVLSEKLF

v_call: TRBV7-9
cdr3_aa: ASSLEQANYGYT

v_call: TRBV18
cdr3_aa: ASSPLPTSGKSEQF

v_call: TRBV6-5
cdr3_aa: ASSYLTSGRRETQY

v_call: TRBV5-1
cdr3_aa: ASTTGALTLMNTEAF

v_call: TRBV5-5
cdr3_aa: ASSGGTSGYEQY

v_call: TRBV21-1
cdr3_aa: ASSKRGLGKLNTEAF

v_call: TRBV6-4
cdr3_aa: ASSDSASLSDTQY

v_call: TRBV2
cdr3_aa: ASSESRGGFLF

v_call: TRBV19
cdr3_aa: ASTQDNSNQPQH

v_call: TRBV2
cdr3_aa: ASGILAGGEQY

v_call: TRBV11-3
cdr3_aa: ASSLGTGNEQF

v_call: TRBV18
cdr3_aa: ASSPLVRTDTQY

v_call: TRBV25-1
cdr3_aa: ASSDTRGRYEQY

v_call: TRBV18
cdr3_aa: ASSPFPSGGTDTQY

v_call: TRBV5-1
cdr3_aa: ASSLRLADNEQF

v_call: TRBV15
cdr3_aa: ATLNREGTGELF

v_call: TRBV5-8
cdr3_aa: ASSPGQGGVLRLF

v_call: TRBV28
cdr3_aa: ASRPGGSRGKLF

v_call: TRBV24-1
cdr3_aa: ATSDSRGETQY

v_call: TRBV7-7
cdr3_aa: ASSLVGGASYNEQF